This TCR beta chain was sequenced during a study of T cell repertoires and HLA-DP antigens. Study-level background: Average DNA input: about 200 ng for CD137+CD4+ sorts, approximately 1,200 ng pre-culture. General study results and limits: Against one allele, clones undetected before culture averaged about 35%; against the other, about 51%.

The assay was immunoSEQ multiplex PCR, and TCRdb's table has in-frame clones only and misses some. The sample holds 65,000 to 90,000 clones; around 80% are singletons and the top ten take more than 1.5%. This clone was picked up a small number of times. The antigen is not known. Looked up from germline, CDR1 is MNHEY and CDR2 is SMNVEV (reference sequence). The CDR3 is 18 amino acids. J lost 1 base, V lost 2 bases, and 10 bases had no gene match. This TCR derives from a man aged 60 to 75 in good health and CMV-seronegative. The sequenced material came from CD4+ T cells from PBMCs. The chain is built from TRBV27 and TRBJ2-5, with 10 bases aligning to TRBD2. The CDR3 reads CASSLRASGGLFQETQYF. The CDR3 DNA reads TGTGCCAGCAGTTTACGGGCTAGCGGGGGCCTATTCCAAGAGACCCAGTACTTC.